These 11 T cell receptor beta chains share one sample of origin, sequenced in a study of human T cells and chemical hapten exposure. TCRdb reprocessed the RACE reads via MiXCR and lists one record per CDR3 protein. The sample gives tens of thousands of distinct CDR3 sequences, 10% to 15% of which show up once; under 4% is in the top ten. Specified time point: patch test 1, 2 weeks after DPC sensitization. Specified treatment: therapeutic diphenylcyclopropenone sensitization with weekly scalp DPC. The sample was whole blood, taken in connection with sensitization to the hapten diphenylcyclopropenone (DPC). The receptors shown here come from a woman aged 55 to 70 with alopecia areata. Some clones in this sample may be carry-over from other donors' samples.

This clonotype was detected many times. The chain carries TRBV2 and TRBJ2-1; D may match TRBD1 or TRBD2 (5 bases each). V gave up 6 bases and J gave up 10 bases, with 16 bases separating them. The CDR3 is 13 residues long. Germline CDR1 is SNHLY and CDR2 is FYNNEI. CDR3 DNA: TGTGCCAGCAGACCGGGACCCACCAAGGAGCAGTTCTTC. This translates into CASRPGPTKEQFF.

This clonotype was observed a handful of times. The chain carries TRBV3-1 and TRBJ2-3; TRBD1 matches 7 bases. This CDR3 comprises 14 residues. Germline V gene sequence: CDR1 LGHDT, CDR2 YNNKEL (reference sequence). V dropped 0 bases and J dropped 4; count of bases not matched to a gene: 1. This chain's CDR3 is CASSQETGPDTQYF. The CDR3 bases are TGTGCCAGCAGCCAAGAGACAGGGCCAGATACGCAGTATTTT.

This clonotype has a count of ten or more. This sequence joins TRBV3-1 and TRBJ1-1; unclear D gene. Germline V gene lookup returns CDR1 LGHDT and CDR2 YNNKEL (reference sequence). V was pared by 0 bases and J by 9 bases, with 11 bases between. The CDR3 is 13 amino acids. In DNA form, the CDR3 reads TGTGCCAGCAGCCAAGAAGGTCGCGCCCAAGCTTTCTTT. It codes for CASSQEGRAQAFF.

This clonotype was counted many times. The chain is built from TRBV27 and TRBJ1-6; TRBD1 might be the D (6 bases). The CDR3 consists of 17 residues. V lost 5 bases, J lost 0 bases, and 14 bases lay in between. Germline-derived CDR1 and CDR2 are MNHEY and SMNVEV (reference sequence). CDR3 amino acids: CASSLPSGASYNSPLHF. In nucleotides, the CDR3 is TGTGCCAGCAGTCTCCCCTCGGGGGCCTCCTATAATTCACCCCTCCACTTT.

This clonotype was picked up many times. The chain carries TRBV4-1 and TRBJ2-7, with D tentatively TRBD1 (5 bases). Germline V gene data show CDR1 as MGHRA and CDR2 as YSYEKL. Trimming pared 0 bases from V and 4 bases from J, leaving 13 bases between. CDR3 size: 15 residues. CDR3 protein: CASSQDQGVIYEQYF. CDR3 bases: TGCGCCAGCAGCCAAGACCAAGGGGTGATATACGAGCAGTACTTC.

The chain is built from TRBV7-8 and TRBJ2-6; D is possibly TRBD1 (5 bases). CDR1 is SGHVS, CDR2 FQNEAQ, per germline. The CDR3 is made up of 16 amino acids. V was clipped by 3 bases and J by 0 bases, with 9 bases between them. The DNA for the CDR3 is TGTGCCAGCAGCTTCGGTGGGGCCTCTGGGGCCAACGTCCTGACTTTC. Translation: CASSFGGASGANVLTF.

This clonotype was observed a handful of times. The J gene is TRBJ2-5, the V gene TRBV2; D uncertain. V was trimmed by 3 bases and J by 2 bases, leaving 13 bases between them. The germline CDR1 and CDR2 sequences are SNHLY and FYNNEI. The CDR3 sequence is 15 residues long. CDR3 DNA sequence: TGTGCCAGCAGTGAGAGGCCTACTCCACAAGAGACCCAGTACTTC. The encoded protein is CASSERPTPQETQYF.

This chain uses TRBV5-1 with TRBJ2-1; D remains unclear. The V end lost 0 bases, the J end lost 6 bases, and 10 bases lay between the germline ends. This CDR3 has 14 residues. The germline CDR1 and CDR2 sequences are SGHRS and YFSETQ. The CDR3 reads CASSLGWNGNEQFF. Written as DNA, the CDR3 is TGCGCCAGCAGCTTGGGTTGGAACGGCAATGAGCAGTTCTTC.

The chain combines TRBV18 with TRBJ2-7, with D maybe TRBD1 (6 bases). V dropped 6 bases and J dropped 2 bases, with 20 bases sitting between them. This CDR3 contains 16 residues. Germline values: CDR1 KGHSH, CDR2 LQKENI. The CDR3: CASSTLEGRGTYEQYF. CDR3 nucleotide sequence: TGTGCCAGCTCGACACTCGAGGGCAGGGGCACCTACGAGCAGTACTTC.

This clonotype was counted ten times or more. V and J are TRBV5-6 and TRBJ2-3; 10 nucleotides align to TRBD2. CDR3 length: 15 residues. Trimming cost V 4 bases and J 5 bases; bases outside gene matches: 7. Germline values: CDR1 SGHDT, CDR2 YYEEEE. The CDR3 nucleotides are TGTGCCAGCAGCAACAGCGGGGGGGCCATAGATACGCAGTATTTT. Its translation is CASSNSGGAIDTQYF.

This clonotype was recorded at least ten times. The chain carries TRBV5-5 and TRBJ1-3; perhaps TRBD1 as D (6 bases). The CDR3 length is 16 residues. Trimming removed 2 bases from V and 4 bases from J, with 16 bases in between. CDR1 SGHKS and CDR2 YYEKEE come from the germline V gene (reference sequence). Here the CDR3 DNA reads TGTGCCAGCAGCTTTATCGGGGGGCCTATCGGAAACACCATATATTTT. Protein product: CASSFIGGPIGNTIYF.